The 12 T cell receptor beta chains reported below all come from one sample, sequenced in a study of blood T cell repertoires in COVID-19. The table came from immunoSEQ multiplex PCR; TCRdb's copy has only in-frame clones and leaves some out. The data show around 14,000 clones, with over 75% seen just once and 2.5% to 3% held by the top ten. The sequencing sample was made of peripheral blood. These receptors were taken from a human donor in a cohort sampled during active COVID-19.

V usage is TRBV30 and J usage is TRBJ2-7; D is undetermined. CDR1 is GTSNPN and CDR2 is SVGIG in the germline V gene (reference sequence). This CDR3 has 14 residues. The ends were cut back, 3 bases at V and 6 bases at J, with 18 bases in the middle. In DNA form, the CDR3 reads TGTGCCTGGAGGGCCGTCGGTGGGCAAGGCGAGCAGTACTTC. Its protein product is CAWRAVGGQGEQYF. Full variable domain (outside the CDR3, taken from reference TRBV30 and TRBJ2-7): SQTIHQWPATLVQPVGSPLSLECTVEGTSNPNLYWYRQAAGRGLQLLFYSVGIGQISSEVPQNLSASRPQDRQFILSSKKLLLSDSGFYLCAWRAVGGQGEQYFGPGTRLTVT.

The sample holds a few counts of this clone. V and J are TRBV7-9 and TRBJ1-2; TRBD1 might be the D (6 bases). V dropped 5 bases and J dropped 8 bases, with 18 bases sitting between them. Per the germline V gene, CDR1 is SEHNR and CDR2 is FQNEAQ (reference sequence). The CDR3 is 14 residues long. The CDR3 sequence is CASSRRTTGKGYTF. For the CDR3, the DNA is TGTGCCAGCAGCCGGAGGACCACAGGGAAAGGCTACACCTTC.

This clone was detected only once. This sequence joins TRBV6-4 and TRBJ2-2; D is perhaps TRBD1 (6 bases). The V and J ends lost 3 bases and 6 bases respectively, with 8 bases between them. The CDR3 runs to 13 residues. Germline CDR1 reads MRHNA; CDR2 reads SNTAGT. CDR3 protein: CASSEQGSGELFF. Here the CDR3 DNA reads TGTGCCAGCAGTGAACAGGGCTCCGGGGAGCTGTTTTTT.

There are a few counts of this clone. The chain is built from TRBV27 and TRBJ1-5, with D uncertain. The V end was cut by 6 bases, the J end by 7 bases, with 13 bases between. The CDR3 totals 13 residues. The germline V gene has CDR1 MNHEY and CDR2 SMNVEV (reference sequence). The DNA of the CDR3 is TGTGCCAGCAGCCCTCGCGATTGGCAGCCCCAGCATTTT. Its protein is CASSPRDWQPQHF.

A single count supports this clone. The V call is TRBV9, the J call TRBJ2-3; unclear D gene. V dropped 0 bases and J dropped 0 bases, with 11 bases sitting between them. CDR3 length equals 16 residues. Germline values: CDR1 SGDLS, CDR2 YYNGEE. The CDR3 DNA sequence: TGTGCCAGCAGCGTAGGTGGAGCCTCTAGCACAGATACGCAGTATTTT. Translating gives CASSVGGASSTDTQYF.

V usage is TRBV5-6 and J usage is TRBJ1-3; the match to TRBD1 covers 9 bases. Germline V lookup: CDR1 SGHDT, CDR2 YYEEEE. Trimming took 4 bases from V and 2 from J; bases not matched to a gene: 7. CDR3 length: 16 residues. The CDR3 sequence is CASSRVGQGPGNTIYF. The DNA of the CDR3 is TGTGCCAGCAGCCGAGTCGGACAGGGGCCTGGAAACACCATATATTTT.

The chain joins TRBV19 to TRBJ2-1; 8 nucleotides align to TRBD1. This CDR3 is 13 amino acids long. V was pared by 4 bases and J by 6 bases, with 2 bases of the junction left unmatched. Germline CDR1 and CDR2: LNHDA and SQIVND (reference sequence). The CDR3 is CASSTGQGNEQFF. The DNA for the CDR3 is TGTGCCAGTAGTACCGGACAGGGCAATGAGCAGTTCTTC.

This CDR3 reads CASSIRDRVETQYF. Here the CDR3 DNA reads TGTGCCAGTAGTATCCGGGACAGGGTAGAGACCCAGTACTTC. The chain couples TRBV19 to TRBJ2-5; 9 bases are shared with TRBD1. The CDR3 runs to 14 residues. CDR1 is LNHDA and CDR2 is SQIVND in the germline V gene (reference sequence). V gave up 3 bases and J gave up 4 bases; unmatched junction bases: 3.

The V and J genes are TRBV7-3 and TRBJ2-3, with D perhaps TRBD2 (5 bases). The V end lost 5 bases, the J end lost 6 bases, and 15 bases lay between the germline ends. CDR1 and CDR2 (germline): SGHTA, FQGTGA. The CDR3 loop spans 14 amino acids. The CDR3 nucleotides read TGTGCCAGCAGCACCTTCGGGGATTTGGATACGCAGTATTTT. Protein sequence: CASSTFGDLDTQYF.

This CDR3 is CASSSTGGETQYF. Written as DNA, the CDR3 is TGTGCCAGCAGCTCGACAGGGGGGGAGACCCAGTACTTC. The rearrangement joins TRBV7-7 to TRBJ2-5, with 9 bases identical to TRBD1. The CDR3 spans 13 residues. The J segment lost 5 bases and the V segment lost 4 bases, leaving 2 bases of the junction unmatched. Germline V gene data show CDR1 as SSHAT and CDR2 as FNYEAQ (reference sequence).

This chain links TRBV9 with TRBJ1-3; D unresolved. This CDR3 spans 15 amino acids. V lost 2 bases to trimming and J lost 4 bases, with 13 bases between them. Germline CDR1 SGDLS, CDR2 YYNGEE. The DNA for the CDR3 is TGTGCCAGCAGCGTCACCCTGACTCCCGGAAACACCATATATTTT. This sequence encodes CASSVTLTPGNTIYF.

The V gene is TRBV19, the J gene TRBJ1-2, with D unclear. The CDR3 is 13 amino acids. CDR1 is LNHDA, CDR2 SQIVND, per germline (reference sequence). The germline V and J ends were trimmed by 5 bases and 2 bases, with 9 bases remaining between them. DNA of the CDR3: TGTGCCAGTAGTCCGACACTGAACTATGGCTACACCTTC. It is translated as CASSPTLNYGYTF.